This is a list of T cell receptor beta chains from one sample in a study of T cell repertoires in aging, cancer and after chemotherapy. MiXCR, applied by TCRdb to the multiplex PCR reads, yields one record per CDR3 protein. The sample contains roughly 500 distinct CDR3 sequences, under 85% of which appear only once. Material for sequencing was blood. All receptors derive from a human donor with a solid tumor. Each CDR3 is given with its conserved first and last residue. The order of the fields is D gene, J gene, clone size, V gene, CDR3 DNA, CDR3 protein. The D gene is left open where the match is weak. Rows give clone size only sometimes, using once, few, many, or a class for an expanded clone.

D: -; J: TRBJ2-5; size: once; V: TRBV20-1; DNA: TGCAGTGCTAGAGCTGTTTGGAACAGCGGAGAGACCCAGTACTTC; CDR3: CSARAVWNSGETQYF
D: -; J: TRBJ2-3; size: -; V: TRBV24-1; DNA: TGTGCCACCGGAGAACAGGGATCAGATACGCAGTATTTT; CDR3: CATGEQGSDTQYF
D: -; J: TRBJ1-2; size: once; V: TRBV11-2; DNA: TGTGCCAGCAGCTCCGACAAGAACTATGGCTACACCTTC; CDR3: CASSSDKNYGYTF
D: TRBD2; J: TRBJ2-5; size: -; V: TRBV7-4; DNA: TGTGCCAGCAGCTTAACCGGGAGGAGAGAGACCCAGTACTTC; CDR3: CASSLTGRRETQYF